Following are 32 T cell receptor beta chains from one sample sequenced in a study of cytomegalovirus exposure and HLA in healthy donors. 13 Jbeta primers and 60 Vbeta primers were used for the PCR. TCRdb's copy holds only in-frame clones and misses some; the assay was immunoSEQ multiplex PCR. Of 90,000 to 110,000 clones in the sample, roughly 15% are singletons; the top ten hold 0.83%. Sequencing used PBMCs. Receptors were obtained from a female donor in good health and CMV-seronegative.

The table lists this clone with a few counts. The rearrangement links TRBV4-1 to TRBJ1-4, with D possibly being TRBD1 (6 bases). Per germline, CDR1 MGHRA and CDR2 YSYEKL. Trimming removed 2 bases at V and 4 bases at J, with 11 bases between. The CDR3 has 15 amino acids. Here the CDR3 reads CASSQSGTSNEKLFF. The CDR3 DNA sequence: TGCGCCAGCAGCCAAAGCGGGACAAGTAATGAAAAACTGTTTTTT.

This clone was picked up a small number of times. The chain recombines TRBV6-5 with TRBJ2-1; 7 nucleotides match TRBD1. The J segment lost 4 bases and the V segment lost 4 bases, leaving 4 bases of the junction unmatched. The CDR3 has 14 residues. Germline CDR1 and CDR2: MNHEY and SVGAGI. CDR3 bases: TGTGCCAGCAGTTTTGGACAGGCGTACAATGAGCAGTTCTTC. It encodes CASSFGQAYNEQFF.

This clone came up a few times. V gene TRBV4-3 combines with J gene TRBJ2-6, with D hard to call. This CDR3 is built from 15 residues. V gave up 4 bases and J gave up 0 bases, with 7 bases separating them. CDR1 LGHNA and CDR2 YSLEER come from the germline V gene. The CDR3 is CASSPRSSGANVLTF. The CDR3 DNA is TGCGCCAGCAGCCCGCGGAGCTCTGGGGCCAACGTCCTGACTTTC.

In the case of this clone: One end of the junction is discordant with germline, which a read error may explain. The DNA for the CDR3 is TGTGCCAACAGCCTGGGACAGGGACGAACGGACACTGAAGCTTTCTTT. It encodes CANSLGQGRTDTEAFF. The chain recombines TRBV13 with TRBJ1-1; 9 bases match TRBD1. The CDR3 extends over 16 amino acids. The V gene's germline CDR1 is PRHDT and CDR2 FYEKMQ (reference sequence).

This clone was detected only a few times. The J gene is TRBJ1-2, the V gene TRBV5-6; 9 bases map to TRBD1. V dropped 4 bases and J dropped 4; count of bases not matched to a gene: 11. Looked up from germline, CDR1 is SGHDT and CDR2 is YYEEEE. The CDR3 has 16 amino acids. The CDR3: CASSQNAGQGIYGYTF. CDR3 bases: TGTGCCAGCAGCCAAAATGCCGGACAGGGGATCTATGGCTACACCTTC.

This clone was seen a few times. The chain is built from TRBV5-4 and TRBJ2-4; TRBD1 aligns across 12 bases. This CDR3 comprises 14 residues. Trimming at V came to 3 bases and at J to 9 bases, leaving 4 bases not matched to a gene. The V gene's germline CDR1 is SGHNT and CDR2 YYREEE (reference sequence). In DNA, the CDR3 is TGTGCCAGCAGCTCGCCGGGACAGGGGGCCATTCAGTACTTC. Its protein product is CASSSPGQGAIQYF.

The chain links TRBV29-1 to TRBJ1-1, with unresolved D. Germline lookup yields CDR1 SQVTM and CDR2 ANQGSEA. This CDR3 region has 11 residues. V lost 3 bases and J lost 4, with 6 bases in between. CDR3 coding DNA: TGCAGCGTTGACGAGTTCACTGAAGCTTTCTTT. This translates into CSVDEFTEAFF. The entire variable domain, with the rest obtained from reference TRBV29-1 and TRBJ1-1, is as follows: SAVISQKPSRDICQRGTSLTIQCQVDSQVTMMFWYRQQPGQSLTLIATANQGSEATYESGFVIDKFPISRPNLTFSTLTVSNMSPEDSSIYLCSVDEFTEAFFGQGTRLTVV.

This clone was picked up a small number of times. The chain recombines TRBV27 with TRBJ1-2; D perhaps matches TRBD1 (6 bases). The V gene lost 2 bases and the J gene lost 5 bases, with 12 bases spanning the gap. Germline V gene sequence: CDR1 MNHEY, CDR2 SMNVEV (reference sequence). The CDR3 covers 14 residues. The CDR3 DNA reads TGTGCCAGCAGTTTAACAGGGTCCCCTTATGGCTACACCTTC. This gives the protein CASSLTGSPYGYTF.

This clone has only a few counts. This chain uses TRBV6-1 with TRBJ2-7; possibly TRBD2 for D (6 bases). The germline CDR1 and CDR2 sequences are MNHNS and SASEGT. Deletions cut 7 bases from V and 3 bases from J, with 13 bases between. CDR3 length equals 13 residues. In nucleotides, the CDR3 is TGTGCCAGCATTGGGTTTAGCGGCTACGAGCAGTACTTC. It specifies CASIGFSGYEQYF.

The sample holds a few counts of this clone. The chain couples TRBV2 to TRBJ2-1; TRBD2 is a possible D gene (6 bases). CDR1 is SNHLY and CDR2 is FYNNEI in the germline V gene. V lost 2 bases, J lost 6 bases, and 11 bases lay in between. The CDR3 contains 14 residues. The DNA for the CDR3 is TGTGCCAGCAGTGAAATCGTGACTAGCAATGAGCAGTTCTTC. This gives the protein CASSEIVTSNEQFF.

This clone was counted between two and nine times. The genes are TRBV6-1 and TRBJ2-7; 8 bases are shared with TRBD2. V gave up 2 bases and J gave up 0 bases; unmatched junction bases: 3. The CDR3 sequence is 15 residues long. The germline V gene encodes CDR1 MNHNS and CDR2 SASEGT. CDR3 nucleotides: TGTGCCAGCAGTGAATTAGCGGGGAGCTCCTACGAGCAGTACTTC. Amino acid sequence: CASSELAGSSYEQYF.

J is TRBJ1-2 and V is TRBV7-2, with 7 bases matching TRBD1. With V trimmed by 4 bases and J by 9 bases, 5 bases remained unmatched. CDR3 length equals 12 residues. CDR1 and CDR2 (germline): SGHTA, FQGNSA. CDR3 in amino acids: CASSSDRSSYTF. CDR3 DNA: TGTGCCAGCAGCTCGGACAGGTCAAGCTACACCTTC.

This chain connects TRBV4-3 to TRBJ2-1; the match to TRBD2 covers 9 bases. The CDR3 runs to 21 residues. V shed 1 base and J 0 bases; nucleotides not matched to a gene: 16. CDR1 is LGHNA and CDR2 is YSLEER in the germline V gene. The CDR3 protein is CASSQAEWSGGTQSSYNEQFF. The CDR3 nucleotides read TGCGCCAGCAGCCAAGCTGAGTGGAGCGGGGGGACTCAGAGCTCCTACAATGAGCAGTTCTTC.

This clone has more than one count but fewer than ten. The rearrangement uses TRBV4-3 and TRBJ2-5; 10 positions match TRBD2. Trimming at V came to 0 bases and at J to 7 bases, leaving 20 bases not matched to a gene. This CDR3 is 20 amino acids long. Germline V gene lookup returns CDR1 LGHNA and CDR2 YSLEER. The CDR3: CASSQDPAGSGLASYGTQYF. CDR3 in DNA: TGCGCCAGCAGCCAAGATCCCGCAGGGTCGGGACTAGCGAGCTATGGGACCCAGTACTTC.

The chain uses TRBV6-5 and TRBJ1-1, with TRBD1 matching 8 bases. Germline V gives CDR1 MNHEY, CDR2 SVGAGI. This CDR3 is 13 amino acids long. The V segment lost 6 bases and the J segment 3 bases; nucleotides outside the gene matches: 3. The CDR3 protein is CASRQQGDTEAFF. Written as DNA, the CDR3 is TGTGCCAGCAGGCAACAGGGGGACACTGAAGCTTTCTTT.

The chain employs TRBV27 and TRBJ2-7; D may be TRBD2 (6 bases). Germline CDR1 and CDR2: MNHEY and SMNVEV (reference sequence). Trimming took off 5 bases at V and 0 bases at J, with 11 bases between the two ends. CDR3 length: 14 residues. The CDR3 loop is CASSHSGISYEQYF. The CDR3 coding sequence is TGTGCCAGCAGTCATAGCGGAATCTCCTACGAGCAGTACTTC.

The chain is built from TRBV1 and TRBJ1-1; the table's TRBD1 call for D was not verified on the DNA. TRBV1 is a pseudogene locus. The CDR3 length is 14 residues. This CDR3 reads CTSRGQGPNTEAFF. The DNA of the CDR3 is TGCACCAGCAGAGGACAGGGGCCGAACACTGAAGCTTTCTTT.

A few counts support this clone. The chain couples TRBV15 to TRBJ2-1; 7 nucleotides match TRBD2. Germline V CDR1 and CDR2: LNHNV, YYDKDF (reference sequence). J was trimmed by 0 bases and V by 1 base; bases with no gene match: 9. This CDR3 has 18 amino acids. The CDR3 sequence is CATSRGFGLAASYNEQFF. The CDR3, as DNA: TGTGCCACCAGCAGAGGGTTTGGTCTAGCGGCCTCCTACAATGAGCAGTTCTTC.

This clone was observed a few times. This CDR3 is CAWSPPSTGKGEKLFF. For the CDR3, the DNA is TGTGCCTGGAGTCCCCCATCGACAGGGAAAGGTGAAAAACTGTTTTTT. V and J are TRBV30 and TRBJ1-4; 7 positions match TRBD1. Germline V gene lookup returns CDR1 GTSNPN and CDR2 SVGIG (reference sequence). There are 16 residues in the CDR3. The V segment lost 2 bases and the J segment 7 bases; nucleotides outside the gene matches: 13.

This chain links TRBV4-1 with TRBJ1-1; 8 bases line up with TRBD1. Germline CDR1 and CDR2: MGHRA and YSYEKL. V trimming: 1 base; J trimming: 1 base; junction bases outside the gene matches: 5. The CDR3 spans 16 residues. In DNA, the CDR3 is TGCGCCAGCAGCCAAGTCCTCAGGGGGCCGAACACTGAAGCTTTCTTT. It is translated as CASSQVLRGPNTEAFF.

The genes are TRBV7-9 and TRBJ1-6; D is possibly TRBD1 (6 bases). The V end lost 5 bases, the J end lost 7 bases, and 12 bases lay between the germline ends. The length of the CDR3 is 14 residues. Germline CDR1 reads SEHNR; CDR2 reads FQNEAQ (reference sequence). DNA for the CDR3: TGTGCCAGCAGCCTTGGACAGCTGAATTCACCCCTCCACTTT. This gives the protein CASSLGQLNSPLHF.

The chain carries TRBV10-3 and TRBJ2-6; D is perhaps TRBD1 (6 bases). The V end was cut by 6 bases, the J end by 1 base, with 16 bases between. Germline V gives CDR1 ENHRY, CDR2 SYGVKD. This CDR3 region has 17 residues. This CDR3 is CAISGQQGASGANVLTF. The DNA of the CDR3 is TGTGCCATCAGCGGACAGCAGGGTGCTTCTGGGGCCAACGTCCTGACTTTC.

The chain joins TRBV5-8 to TRBJ2-5; no clear D gene. This CDR3 comprises 15 residues. Germline CDR1 SGHTS, CDR2 YDEGEE. Trimming shortened V by 2 bases and J by 3 bases, and 14 bases separated the two germline ends. The CDR3 protein is CASSFRRILEETQYF. The CDR3 DNA reads TGTGCCAGCAGCTTTCGCAGGATATTAGAAGAGACCCAGTACTTC.

The chain joins TRBV20-1 to TRBJ2-3; 7 bases match TRBD2. V shed 6 bases, J shed 10 bases, and the junction held 4 bases outside the gene matches. The CDR3 loop spans 10 amino acids. Germline V CDR1 and CDR2: DFQATT, SNEGSKA (reference sequence). The CDR3 here is CSATSPSQYF. DNA for the CDR3: TGCAGTGCGACTAGCCCCTCGCAGTATTTT.

This chain connects TRBV25-1 to TRBJ2-7; maybe TRBD1 (5 bases). The CDR3 runs to 13 residues. The germline V and J ends were trimmed by 2 bases and 6 bases, with 11 bases remaining between them. Germline CDR1 and CDR2: MGHDK and SYGVNS. Here the CDR3 DNA reads TGTGCCAGCAGTGAACCAGGGAAGGGCGAGCAGTACTTC. Residues: CASSEPGKGEQYF.

This chain connects TRBV10-3 to TRBJ2-1, with TRBD2 matching 12 bases. Germline V gene sequence: CDR1 ENHRY, CDR2 SYGVKD. V was pared by 7 bases and J by 4 bases, with 5 bases of the junction left unmatched. The CDR3 spans 15 residues. The DNA for the CDR3 is TGTGCCATCACGCGGACTAGCGGGGCATACAATGAGCAGTTCTTC. Its translation is CAITRTSGAYNEQFF.

This clone turned up a few times. This chain uses TRBV15 with TRBJ2-1, with TRBD2 matching 13 bases. With 0 bases clipped from V and 7 bases from J, the junction kept 12 bases outside the gene matches. CDR3 length: 19 residues. Germline V gives CDR1 LNHNV, CDR2 YYDKDF (reference sequence). The CDR3 reads CATSRDRAGLAGFANEQFF. CDR3 DNA sequence: TGTGCCACCAGCAGAGATAGGGCGGGACTAGCGGGGTTTGCAAATGAGCAGTTCTTC.

V and J are TRBV5-6 and TRBJ2-3; D may be TRBD2 (5 bases). V was cut by 4 bases and J by 0 bases, with 15 bases left in between. CDR1 is SGHDT and CDR2 is YYEEEE in the germline V gene. The CDR3 covers 16 residues. CDR3 nucleotide sequence: TGTGCCAGCAGCGTCTCTTTTGCGGGTAGCACAGATACGCAGTATTTT. Translated, it gives CASSVSFAGSTDTQYF.

This clone appeared a few times. The rearrangement links TRBV6-4 to TRBJ1-2; a weak D match, TRBD1 (6 bases). Germline CDR1 is MRHNA and CDR2 is SNTAGT. The CDR3 length is 16 residues. V was shortened by 3 bases and J by 4 bases, with 18 bases between the two germline ends. CDR3 sequence: CASSEQGTDASYGYTF. The CDR3 DNA reads TGTGCCAGCAGTGAGCAGGGGACCGATGCGTCCTATGGCTACACCTTC.

This clone was detected only once. The rearrangement uses TRBV6-1 and TRBJ2-5; D may be TRBD2 (6 bases). TRBJ2-7 matches the DNA end more closely, so the J call is doubtful. CDR1 MNHNS and CDR2 SASEGT come from the germline V gene. The CDR3 has 14 amino acids. The DNA for the CDR3 is TGTGCCAGCAGTGTTACGGACGGGAGCTACGAGCAGTACTTC. Protein sequence: CASSVTDGSYEQYF.

The chain recombines TRBV14 with TRBJ1-2; 12 bases are shared with TRBD1. Per germline, CDR1 SGHDN and CDR2 FVKESK. Losses at the gene ends were 0 bases for V and 5 bases for J; bases not matched to a gene: 13. This CDR3 contains 19 residues. The CDR3 DNA follows: TGTGCCAGCAGCCAAGATTTTTTGGGACAGGGGGCTTTGGTTTATGGCTACACCTTC. Protein: CASSQDFLGQGALVYGYTF.

The rearrangement uses TRBV7-2 and TRBJ2-5, with 7 positions matching TRBD2. The assigned J gene may be wrong: the sequence end matches TRBJ2-7 better. The CDR3 consists of 14 residues. Germline loops: CDR1 SGHTA, CDR2 FQGNSA. The CDR3 coding sequence is TGTGCCAGCAGCCCCAGCCGGGGGGCCTACGAGCAGTACTTC. Amino acid sequence: CASSPSRGAYEQYF.